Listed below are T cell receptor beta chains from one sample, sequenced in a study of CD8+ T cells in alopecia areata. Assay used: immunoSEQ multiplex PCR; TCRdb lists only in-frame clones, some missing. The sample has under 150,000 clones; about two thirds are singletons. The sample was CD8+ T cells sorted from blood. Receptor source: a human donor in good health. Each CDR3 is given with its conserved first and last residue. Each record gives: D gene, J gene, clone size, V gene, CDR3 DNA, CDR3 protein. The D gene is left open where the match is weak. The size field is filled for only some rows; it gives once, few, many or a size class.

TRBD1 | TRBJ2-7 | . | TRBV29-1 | TGCAGCGTCCAACGACAGGGAATCGTTAACATCTACGAGCAGTACTTC | CSVQRQGIVNIYEQYF
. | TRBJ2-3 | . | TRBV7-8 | TGTGCCAGCAGCTTAACTGGCAAAGATACGCAGTATTTT | CASSLTGKDTQYF
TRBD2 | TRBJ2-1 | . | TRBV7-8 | TGTGCCAGCAGCTTAAACCCTAGCGGGAGTGTTGATGAGCAGTTCTTC | CASSLNPSGSVDEQFF
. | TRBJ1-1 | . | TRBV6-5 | TGTGCCACCGAGTCGGGTACTGAAGCTTTCTTT | CATESGTEAFF
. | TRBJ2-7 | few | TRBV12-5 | TGTGCTAGTGGTTTGGCAGCGGGTGGGCGCGAGCAGTACTTC | CASGLAAGGREQYF
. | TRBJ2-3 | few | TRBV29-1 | TGCAGCGTTGTGATGGGGATCCGAAGTACGCAGTATTTT | CSVVMGIRSTQYF
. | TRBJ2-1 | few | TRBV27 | TGTGCCAGCAGTCCGGCCCCCTACAATGAGCAGTTCTTC | CASSPAPYNEQFF
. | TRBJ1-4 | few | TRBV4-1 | TGCGCCAGCAGCCGGGTCGGGGGGTCTTCAACTAATGAAAAACTGTTTTTT | CASSRVGGSSTNEKLFF
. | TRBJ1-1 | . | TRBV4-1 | TGCGCCAGCAGCCAAGCTGTCATGAACACTGAAGCTTTCTTT | CASSQAVMNTEAFF
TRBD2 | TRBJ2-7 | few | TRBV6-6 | TGTGCCAGCTGGCAGGGAGGGGTGTACTTC | CASWQGGVYF
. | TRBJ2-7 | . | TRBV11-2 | TGTGCCAGCAGCTTAGGCGTGGTCTACGAGCAGTACTTC | CASSLGVVYEQYF
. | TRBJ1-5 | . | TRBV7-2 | TGTGCCAGCAGCTTAAGTCATTACAAGGGGATTCAGCCCCAGCATTTT | CASSLSHYKGIQPQHF
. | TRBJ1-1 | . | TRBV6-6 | TGTGCCAGCAGCCACGGGATCAACACTGAAGCTTTCTTT | CASSHGINTEAFF
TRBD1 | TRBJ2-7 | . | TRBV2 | TGTGCCAGCAGTGAAGTTCCGGGACAGAGCTCCTACGAGCAGTACTTC | CASSEVPGQSSYEQYF
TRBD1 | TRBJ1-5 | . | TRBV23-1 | TGCGCCAGCAGTCATGATCACCGGGACAGGGATTTCTATAGCAATCAGCCCCAGCATTTT | CASSHDHRDRDFYSNQPQHF
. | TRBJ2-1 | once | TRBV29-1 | TGCAGCGTTTCGACTCATACGGGAGCGTCCAATGAGCAGTTCTTC | CSVSTHTGASNEQFF
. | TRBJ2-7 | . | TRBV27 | TGTGCCAGCAGTCTCAGGGTTTACCACGAGCAGTACTTC | CASSLRVYHEQYF
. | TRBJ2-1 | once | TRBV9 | TGTGCCAGCAGCGTAGCTGGCCATGAGCAGTTCTTC | CASSVAGHEQFF
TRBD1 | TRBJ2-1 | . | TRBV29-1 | TGCAGCGTGGATGACAGGGACGGTGAGCAGTTCTTC | CSVDDRDGEQFF